A selection of T cell receptor beta chains follows, all from one sample in a study of OX40 agonist ivuxolimab in advanced cancers. Sequencing was performed with immunoSEQ multiplex PCR; in TCRdb, only in-frame clones are kept and a portion is missing. This repertoire shows some 30,000 clones, 84% found once; its top ten account for 12%. The sample consisted of CD4+ or CD8+ T cells sorted from blood, taken in a trial of the OX40 agonist ivuxolimab. These TCRs come from an adult with an advanced solid tumor such as melanoma, head and neck, liver or kidney cancer. Each CDR3 is given with its conserved first and last residue. D genes are given only for firm matches. Clone sizes are given selectively: once, few, many, or a class where the clone is expanded.

v_call	j_call	d_call	clone_size	cdr3_aa	cdr3_nt
TRBV4-3	TRBJ2-6	-	-	CASSQNSRTLSGANVLTF	TGCGCCAGCAGCCAAAATTCAAGGACACTCTCTGGGGCCAACGTCCTGACTTTC
TRBV2	TRBJ1-2	TRBD1	-	CASRKQGWDGYTF	TGTGCCAGCAGAAAACAGGGGTGGGATGGCTACACCTTC
TRBV4-1	TRBJ2-7	-	-	CASSQVSESAYEQYF	TGCGCCAGCAGCCAAGTATCGGAGTCAGCCTACGAGCAGTACTTC
TRBV4-3	TRBJ2-1	-	-	CASSQDSRSYNEQFF	TGCGCCAGCAGCCAAGACAGTAGGAGCTACAATGAGCAGTTCTTC
TRBV27	TRBJ2-3	-	-	CASSFGGYDTQYF	TGTGCCAGCAGTTTTGGAGGGTACGATACGCAGTATTTT
TRBV5-6	TRBJ2-7	-	-	CASRYGAGPEQYF	TGTGCCAGCAGGTACGGGGCTGGACCCGAGCAGTACTTC
TRBV30	TRBJ2-7	-	-	CAWSGVSHEQYF	TGTGCCTGGAGTGGAGTTTCACACGAGCAGTACTTC
TRBV9	TRBJ2-7	TRBD1	once	CASSARDRAVYEQYF	TGTGCCAGCAGCGCCCGGGACAGGGCAGTCTACGAGCAGTACTTC
TRBV29-1	TRBJ2-1	TRBD2	-	CSVEEGSGIPNEQFF	TGCAGCGTTGAAGAGGGTAGCGGGATTCCCAATGAGCAGTTCTTC
TRBV5-6	TRBJ1-3	-	-	CASSLGGGGNTIYF	TGTGCCAGCAGCTTGGGAGGTGGTGGAAACACCATATATTTT
TRBV5-1	TRBJ2-7	TRBD2	-	CASSLGTSVSYEQYF	TGCGCCAGCAGCTTGGGGACTAGCGTATCCTACGAGCAGTACTTC
TRBV5-6	TRBJ2-7	-	-	CASSLTVQGTYEQYF	TGTGCCAGCAGCTTAACTGTACAGGGAACCTACGAGCAGTACTTC
TRBV2	TRBJ1-3	-	-	CASTKGQIYSGNTIYF	TGTGCCAGCACCAAGGGACAAATTTACTCTGGAAACACCATATATTTT
TRBV7-9	TRBJ2-1	TRBD2	-	CASSFWGGMDTYNEQFF	TGTGCCAGCAGCTTTTGGGGAGGGATGGACACCTACAATGAGCAGTTCTTC
TRBV7-2	TRBJ1-2	-	-	CASSLGGVGYTF	TGTGCCAGCAGCTTAGGGGGGGTTGGCTACACCTTC
TRBV11-2	TRBJ1-1	-	-	CASSLSTGTEAFF	TGTGCCAGCAGCTTATCGACAGGCACTGAAGCTTTCTTT
TRBV18	TRBJ2-7	-	-	CASSPGGGYEQYF	TGTGCCAGCTCACCAGGGGGCGGGTACGAGCAGTACTTC
TRBV9	TRBJ2-1	-	-	CASSLGRGNEQFF	TGTGCCAGCAGCCTTGGGAGGGGGAATGAGCAGTTCTTC
TRBV6-6	TRBJ2-3	-	-	CASSYLLGGTDTQYF	TGTGCCAGCAGTTACTTGCTAGGGGGAACAGATACGCAGTATTTT
TRBV28	TRBJ1-2	TRBD1	once	CASSLRTGPYGYTF	TGTGCCAGCAGTTTAAGGACAGGACCATATGGCTACACCTTC
TRBV10-1	TRBJ1-2	-	few	CASRSMTRNGYTF	TGCGCCAGCAGGAGTATGACGAGGAATGGCTACACCTTC
TRBV19	TRBJ1-2	-	-	CATRDRTVYYGYTF	TGTGCCACCCGCGACAGGACAGTTTACTATGGCTACACCTTC
TRBV28	TRBJ2-3	-	-	CASSPGDTQYF	TGTGCCAGCAGTCCTGGGGATACGCAGTATTTT
TRBV7-2	TRBJ2-7	-	-	CASSLYTKSRLEGYEQYF	TGTGCCAGCAGCTTATATACTAAAAGCAGGTTGGAGGGTTACGAGCAGTACTTC
TRBV7-9	TRBJ1-1	-	once	CASSPESAKQAFF	TGTGCCAGCAGCCCCGAGTCGGCCAAACAGGCTTTCTTT
TRBV29-1	TRBJ1-1	-	-	CSATAENTEAFF	TGCAGCGCTACCGCAGAGAACACTGAAGCTTTCTTT
TRBV10-3	TRBJ1-2	TRBD1	-	CAISGGTGDTF	TGTGCCATCAGTGGGGGGACAGGGGACACCTTC
TRBV6-5	TRBJ2-7	-	-	CASSYGQGSYEQYF	TGTGCCAGCAGTTACGGGCAGGGCTCCTACGAGCAGTACTTC
TRBV9	TRBJ2-3	TRBD2	-	CASSPGTSGSGVQGTQYF	TGTGCCAGCAGCCCCGGGACTAGCGGGAGTGGGGTGCAGGGAACGCAGTATTTT
TRBV7-9	TRBJ2-7	-	large	CASQEGLSYEQYF	TGTGCCAGCCAGGAGGGGCTCAGCTACGAGCAGTACTTC
TRBV27	TRBJ2-1	TRBD2	-	CASSFVAGALNEQFF	TGTGCCAGCAGTTTCGTAGCGGGAGCTCTCAATGAGCAGTTCTTC
TRBV28	TRBJ1-1	-	-	CASSLGLGAFF	TGTGCCAGCAGTTTAGGCCTCGGAGCTTTCTTT
TRBV6-1	TRBJ2-7	TRBD2	-	CASSEGAGGYYEQYF	TGTGCCAGCAGTGAAGGGGCGGGAGGGTACTACGAGCAGTACTTC
TRBV6-1	TRBJ1-5	TRBD1	-	CASSEEGQFSNQPQHF	TGTGCCAGCAGTGAAGAGGGACAGTTTAGCAATCAGCCCCAGCATTTT
TRBV28	TRBJ2-2	TRBD2	once	CASSPLAGRTGELFF	TGTGCCAGCAGTCCCCTAGCGGGGAGGACCGGGGAGCTGTTTTTT
TRBV9	TRBJ1-1	-	-	CASSATGTMNTEAFF	TGTGCCAGCAGCGCGACAGGTACAATGAACACTGAAGCTTTCTTT